This entry concerns a single TCR beta chain. In the authors' methods: Reference gene primer amplification gave nucleated cell count estimates. Profiled with immunoSEQ multiplex PCR; TCRdb holds only in-frame clones, not every one. V and J calls and clone size are those listed in that table; D and trimming were worked out from the DNA. The sample includes 150,000 to 200,000 clones, around 82% of them seen just once. This entry is derived from a study of blood T cell repertoires in COVID-19. Across the whole study: The United States, Italy and Spain supplied acute and convalescent COVID-19 samples. T cells, B-cell-depleted T cells, or PBMCs provided the cDNA or gDNA that served as material.

The CDR3 sequence is 13 residues long. Per the germline V gene, CDR1 is MDHEN and CDR2 is SYDVKM. V gave up 2 bases and J gave up 8 bases, with 9 bases separating them. This sequence originates from a human donor with acute or convalescent COVID-19. The donor label of this sample is uncertain. The specimen was peripheral blood. The chain employs TRBV28 and TRBJ2-2, with a tentative D call TRBD2 (5 bases). For the CDR3, the DNA is TGTGCCAGCAGTTTACCTCGCGGGGGGGAGCTGTTTTTT. The encoded protein is CASSLPRGGELFF.